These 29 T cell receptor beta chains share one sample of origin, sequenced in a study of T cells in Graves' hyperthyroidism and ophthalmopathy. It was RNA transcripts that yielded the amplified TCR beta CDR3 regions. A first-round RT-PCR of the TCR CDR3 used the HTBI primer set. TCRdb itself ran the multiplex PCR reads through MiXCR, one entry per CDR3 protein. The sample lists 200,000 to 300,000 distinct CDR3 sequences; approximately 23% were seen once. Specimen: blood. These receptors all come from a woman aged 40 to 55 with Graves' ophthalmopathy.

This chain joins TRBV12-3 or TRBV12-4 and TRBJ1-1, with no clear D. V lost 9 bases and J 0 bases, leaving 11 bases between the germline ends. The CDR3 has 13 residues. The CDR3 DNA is TGTGCCAGTATCAGAGATCTGAACACTGAAGCTTTCTTT. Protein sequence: CASIRDLNTEAFF.

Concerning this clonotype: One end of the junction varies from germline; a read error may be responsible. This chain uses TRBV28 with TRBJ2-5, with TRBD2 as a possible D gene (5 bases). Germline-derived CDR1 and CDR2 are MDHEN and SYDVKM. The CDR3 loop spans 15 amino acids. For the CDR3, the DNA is TGTGCCAGCAGCCGTGCCAGGCGGGTTAGGGAGAGCCAGTACTTC. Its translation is CASSRARRVRESQYF.

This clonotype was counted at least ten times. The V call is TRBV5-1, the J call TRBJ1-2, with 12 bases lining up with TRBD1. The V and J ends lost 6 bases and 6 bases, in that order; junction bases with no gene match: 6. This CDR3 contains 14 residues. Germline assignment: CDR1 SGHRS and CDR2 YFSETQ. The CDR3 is CASNSGQGAHGYTF. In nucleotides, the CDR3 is TGCGCCAGCAACTCGGGACAGGGGGCGCATGGCTACACCTTC.

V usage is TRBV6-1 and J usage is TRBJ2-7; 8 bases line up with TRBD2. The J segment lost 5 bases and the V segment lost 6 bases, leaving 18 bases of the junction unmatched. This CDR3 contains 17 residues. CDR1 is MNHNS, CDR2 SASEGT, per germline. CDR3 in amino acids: CASSQTTAGVGGDEQYF. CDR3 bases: TGTGCCAGCAGCCAGACGACAGCGGGAGTCGGTGGGGACGAGCAGTACTTC.

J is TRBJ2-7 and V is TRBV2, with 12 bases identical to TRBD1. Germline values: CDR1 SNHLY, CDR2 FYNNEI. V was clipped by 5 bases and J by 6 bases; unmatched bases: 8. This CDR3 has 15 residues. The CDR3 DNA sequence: TGTGCCAGCAGTATCTCGGGACAGGGGGCATCCGAGCAGTACTTC. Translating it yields CASSISGQGASEQYF.

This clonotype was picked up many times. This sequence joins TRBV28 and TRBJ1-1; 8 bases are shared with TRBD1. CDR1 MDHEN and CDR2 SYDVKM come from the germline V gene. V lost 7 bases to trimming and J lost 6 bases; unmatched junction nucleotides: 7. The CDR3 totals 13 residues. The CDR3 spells CASTLTGVSEAFF. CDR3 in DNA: TGTGCCAGCACCTTGACAGGGGTGTCTGAAGCTTTCTTT.

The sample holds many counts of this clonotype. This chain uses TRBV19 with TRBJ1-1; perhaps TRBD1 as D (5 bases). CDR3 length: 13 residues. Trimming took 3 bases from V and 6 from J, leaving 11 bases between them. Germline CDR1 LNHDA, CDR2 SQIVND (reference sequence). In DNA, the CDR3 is TGTGCCAGTAGTATGGGTATAGGGGCTGAAGCTTTCTTT. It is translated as CASSMGIGAEAFF.

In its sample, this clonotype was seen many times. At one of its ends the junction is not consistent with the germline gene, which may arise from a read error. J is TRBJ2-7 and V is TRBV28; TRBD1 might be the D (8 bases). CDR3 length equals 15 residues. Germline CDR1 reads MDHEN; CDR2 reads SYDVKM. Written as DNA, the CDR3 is TGTACCAGCAGTTCCCGGACAGGGAGGGTGGACGAGCAGTACTTC. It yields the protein CTSSSRTGRVDEQYF. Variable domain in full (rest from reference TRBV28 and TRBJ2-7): DVKVTQSSRYLVKRTGEKVFLECVQDMDHENMFWYRQDPGLGLRLIYFSYDVKMKEKGDIPEGYSVSREKKERFSLILESASTNQTSMYLCTSSSRTGRVDEQYFGPGTRLTVT.

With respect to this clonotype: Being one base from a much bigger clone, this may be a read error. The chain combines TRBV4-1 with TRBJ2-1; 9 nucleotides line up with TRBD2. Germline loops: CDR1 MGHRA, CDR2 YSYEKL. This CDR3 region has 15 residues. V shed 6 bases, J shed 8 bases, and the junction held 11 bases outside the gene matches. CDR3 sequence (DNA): TGCGCCAGCAGACGCACCCCTAGCGGGAATGATGAGCAGTTCTTC. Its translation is CASRRTPSGNDEQFF.

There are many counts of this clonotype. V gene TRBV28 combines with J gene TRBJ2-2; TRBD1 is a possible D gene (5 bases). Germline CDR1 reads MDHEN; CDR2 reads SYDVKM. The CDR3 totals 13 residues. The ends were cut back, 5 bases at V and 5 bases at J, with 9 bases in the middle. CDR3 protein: CASSTQGTGELFF. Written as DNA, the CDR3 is TGTGCCAGCAGTACTCAGGGAACCGGGGAGCTGTTTTTT.

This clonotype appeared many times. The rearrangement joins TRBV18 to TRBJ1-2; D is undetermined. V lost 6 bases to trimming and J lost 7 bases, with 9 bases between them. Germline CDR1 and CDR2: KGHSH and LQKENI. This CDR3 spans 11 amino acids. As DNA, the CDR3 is TGTGCCAGCTCGCCCAGCCGTGGCTACACCTTC. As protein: CASSPSRGYTF.

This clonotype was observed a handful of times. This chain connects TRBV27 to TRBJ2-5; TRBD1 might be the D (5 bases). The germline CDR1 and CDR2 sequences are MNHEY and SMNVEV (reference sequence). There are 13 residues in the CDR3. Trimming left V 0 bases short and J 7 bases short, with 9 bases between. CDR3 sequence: CASSLSGAGTQYF. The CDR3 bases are TGTGCCAGCAGTTTATCAGGGGCCGGGACCCAGTACTTC.

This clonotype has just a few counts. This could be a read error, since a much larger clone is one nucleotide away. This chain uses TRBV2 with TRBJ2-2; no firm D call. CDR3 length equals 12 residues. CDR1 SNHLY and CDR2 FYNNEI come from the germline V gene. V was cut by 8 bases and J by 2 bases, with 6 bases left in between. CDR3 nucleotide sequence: TGTGCCAGCTTCGTCAACACCGGGGAGCTGTTTTTT. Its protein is CASFVNTGELFF.

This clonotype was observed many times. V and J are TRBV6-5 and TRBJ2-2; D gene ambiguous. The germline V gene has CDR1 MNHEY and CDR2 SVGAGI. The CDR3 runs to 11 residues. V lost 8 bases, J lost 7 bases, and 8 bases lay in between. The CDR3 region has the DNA TGTGCCAGCCACCGGGTCGGGGAGCTGTTTTTT. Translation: CASHRVGELFF.

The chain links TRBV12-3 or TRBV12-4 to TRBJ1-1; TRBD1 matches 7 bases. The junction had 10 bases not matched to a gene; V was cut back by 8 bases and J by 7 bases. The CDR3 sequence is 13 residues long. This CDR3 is CASERQGVGEAFF. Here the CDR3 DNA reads TGTGCCAGCGAGCGGCAGGGGGTTGGTGAAGCTTTCTTT.

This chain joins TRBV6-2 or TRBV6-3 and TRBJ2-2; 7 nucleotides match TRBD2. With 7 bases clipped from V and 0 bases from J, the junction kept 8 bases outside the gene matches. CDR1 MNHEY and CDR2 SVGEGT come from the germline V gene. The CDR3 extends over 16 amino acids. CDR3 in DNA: TGTGCCAGCAATATACCGGGACTAACGAACACCGGGGAGCTGTTTTTT. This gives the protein CASNIPGLTNTGELFF.

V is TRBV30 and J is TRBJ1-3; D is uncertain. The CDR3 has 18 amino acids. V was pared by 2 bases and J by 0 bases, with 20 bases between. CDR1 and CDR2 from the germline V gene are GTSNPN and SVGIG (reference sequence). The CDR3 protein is CAWSFMSFRSGSGNTIYF. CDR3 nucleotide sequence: TGTGCCTGGAGTTTTATGAGTTTTCGATCCGGCTCTGGAAACACCATATATTTT.

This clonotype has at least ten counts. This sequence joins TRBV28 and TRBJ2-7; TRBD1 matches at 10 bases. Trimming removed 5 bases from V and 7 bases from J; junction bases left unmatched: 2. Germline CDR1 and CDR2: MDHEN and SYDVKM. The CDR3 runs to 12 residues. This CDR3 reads CASSEGQGEQYF. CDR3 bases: TGTGCCAGCAGTGAGGGACAGGGGGAGCAGTACTTC.

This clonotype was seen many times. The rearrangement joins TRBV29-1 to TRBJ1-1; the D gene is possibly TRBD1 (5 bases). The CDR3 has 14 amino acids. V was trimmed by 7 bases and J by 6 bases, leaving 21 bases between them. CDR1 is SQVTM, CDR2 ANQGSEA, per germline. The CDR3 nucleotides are TGCAGCGGGCGTTTGGGGGGGAGTGATCCTGAAGCTTTCTTT. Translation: CSGRLGGSDPEAFF.

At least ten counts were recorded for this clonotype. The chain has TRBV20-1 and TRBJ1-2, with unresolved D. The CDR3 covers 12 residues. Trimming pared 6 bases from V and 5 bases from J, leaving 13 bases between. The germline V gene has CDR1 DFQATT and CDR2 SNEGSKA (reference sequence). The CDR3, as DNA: TGCAGTGCCCTAGAGAGTTTATATGGCTACACCTTC. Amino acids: CSALESLYGYTF.

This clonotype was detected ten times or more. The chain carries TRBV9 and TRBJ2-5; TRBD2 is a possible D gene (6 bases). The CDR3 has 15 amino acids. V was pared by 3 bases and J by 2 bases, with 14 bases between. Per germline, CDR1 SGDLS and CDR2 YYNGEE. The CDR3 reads CASSERLGAQETQYF. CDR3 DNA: TGTGCCAGCAGCGAACGACTAGGGGCTCAAGAGACCCAGTACTTC.

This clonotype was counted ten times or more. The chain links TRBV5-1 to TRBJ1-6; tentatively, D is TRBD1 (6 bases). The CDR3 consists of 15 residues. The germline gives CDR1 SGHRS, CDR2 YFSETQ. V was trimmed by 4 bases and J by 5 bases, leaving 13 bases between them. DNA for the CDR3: TGCGCCAGCAGCCCGGGACAAACCGATAATTCACCCCTCCACTTT. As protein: CASSPGQTDNSPLHF.

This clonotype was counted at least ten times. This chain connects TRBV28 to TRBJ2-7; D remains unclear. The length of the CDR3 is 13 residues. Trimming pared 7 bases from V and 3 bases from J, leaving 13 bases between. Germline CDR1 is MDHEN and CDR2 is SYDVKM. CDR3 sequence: CASTTDPLYEQYF. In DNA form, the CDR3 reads TGTGCCAGCACGACGGATCCCCTCTACGAGCAGTACTTC.

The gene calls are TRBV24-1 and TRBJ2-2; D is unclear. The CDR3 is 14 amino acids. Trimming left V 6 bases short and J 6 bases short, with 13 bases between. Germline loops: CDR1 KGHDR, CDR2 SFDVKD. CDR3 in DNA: TGTGCCACCAGTACCCAGCAGGTATCCGGGGAGCTGTTTTTT. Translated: CATSTQQVSGELFF.

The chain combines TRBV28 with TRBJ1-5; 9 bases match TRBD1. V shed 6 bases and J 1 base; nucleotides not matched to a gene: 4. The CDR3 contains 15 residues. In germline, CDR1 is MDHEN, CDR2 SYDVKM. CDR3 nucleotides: TGTGCCAGCAGGGCCGACAGGGGGAGCAATCAGCCCCAGCATTTT. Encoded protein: CASRADRGSNQPQHF.

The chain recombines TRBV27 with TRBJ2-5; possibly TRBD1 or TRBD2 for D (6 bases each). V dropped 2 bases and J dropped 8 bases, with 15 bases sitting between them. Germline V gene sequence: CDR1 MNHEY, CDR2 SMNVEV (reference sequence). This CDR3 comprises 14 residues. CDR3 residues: CASSLNGGAVTQYF. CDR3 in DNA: TGTGCCAGCAGTTTAAACGGGGGCGCGGTTACCCAGTACTTC.

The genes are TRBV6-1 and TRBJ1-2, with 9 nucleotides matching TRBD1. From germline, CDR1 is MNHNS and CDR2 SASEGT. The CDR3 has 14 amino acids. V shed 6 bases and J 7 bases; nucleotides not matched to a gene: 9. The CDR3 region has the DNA TGTGCCAGCAGAACATCGGGACAGGGAATTGGCTACACCTTC. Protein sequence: CASRTSGQGIGYTF.

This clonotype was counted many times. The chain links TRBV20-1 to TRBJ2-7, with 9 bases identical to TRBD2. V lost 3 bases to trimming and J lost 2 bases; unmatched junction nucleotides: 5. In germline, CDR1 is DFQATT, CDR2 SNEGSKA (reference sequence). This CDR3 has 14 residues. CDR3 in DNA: TGCAGTGCTAGCAGCGGACTAGCGACCTACGAGCAGTACTTC. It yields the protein CSASSGLATYEQYF.

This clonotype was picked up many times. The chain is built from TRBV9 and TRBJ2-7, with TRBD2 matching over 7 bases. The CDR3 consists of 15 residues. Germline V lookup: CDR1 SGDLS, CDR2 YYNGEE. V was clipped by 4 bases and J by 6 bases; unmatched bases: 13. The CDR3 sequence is CASSPVREGEGEQYF. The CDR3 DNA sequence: TGTGCCAGCAGCCCTGTGCGGGAAGGGGAGGGCGAGCAGTACTTC.